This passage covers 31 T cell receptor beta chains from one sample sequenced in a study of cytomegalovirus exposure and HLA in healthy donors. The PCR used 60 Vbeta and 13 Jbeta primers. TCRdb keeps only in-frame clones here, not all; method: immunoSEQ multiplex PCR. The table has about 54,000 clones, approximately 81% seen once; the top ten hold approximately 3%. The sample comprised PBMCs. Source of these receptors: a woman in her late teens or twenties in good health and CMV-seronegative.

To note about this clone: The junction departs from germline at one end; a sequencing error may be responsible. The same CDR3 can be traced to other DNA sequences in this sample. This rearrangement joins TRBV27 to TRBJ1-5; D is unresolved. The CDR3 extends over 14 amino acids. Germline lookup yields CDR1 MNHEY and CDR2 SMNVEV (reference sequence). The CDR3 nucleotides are TGTGCCAGCAGTCTATCTTATAGCAATCAGCCCCAGCATTTT. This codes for CASSLSYSNQPQHF.

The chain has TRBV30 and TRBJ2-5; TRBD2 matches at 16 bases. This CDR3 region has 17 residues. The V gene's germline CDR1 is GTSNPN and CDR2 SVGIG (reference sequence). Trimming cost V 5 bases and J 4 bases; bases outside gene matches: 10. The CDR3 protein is CAWDWGTSGRAAETQYF. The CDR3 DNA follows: TGTGCCTGGGACTGGGGGACTAGCGGGAGGGCGGCAGAGACCCAGTACTTC.

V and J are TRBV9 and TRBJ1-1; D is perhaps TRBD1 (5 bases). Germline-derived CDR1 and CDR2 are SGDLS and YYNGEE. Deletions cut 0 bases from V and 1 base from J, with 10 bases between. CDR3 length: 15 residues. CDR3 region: CASSVAAGQNTEAFF. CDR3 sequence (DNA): TGTGCCAGCAGCGTAGCAGCAGGGCAGAACACTGAAGCTTTCTTT.

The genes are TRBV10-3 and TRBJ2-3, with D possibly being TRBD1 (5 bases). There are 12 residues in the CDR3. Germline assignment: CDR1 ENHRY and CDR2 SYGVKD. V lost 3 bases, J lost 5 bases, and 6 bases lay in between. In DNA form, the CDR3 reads TGTGCCATCAGTGACAGGGAAGATACGCAGTATTTT. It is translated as CAISDREDTQYF.

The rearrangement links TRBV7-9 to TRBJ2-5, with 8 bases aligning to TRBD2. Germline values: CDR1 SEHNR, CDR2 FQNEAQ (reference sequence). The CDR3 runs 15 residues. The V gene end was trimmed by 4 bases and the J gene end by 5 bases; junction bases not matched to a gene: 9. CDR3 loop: CASSSQRERVETQYF. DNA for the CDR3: TGTGCCAGCAGCTCACAGCGGGAGCGGGTGGAGACCCAGTACTTC. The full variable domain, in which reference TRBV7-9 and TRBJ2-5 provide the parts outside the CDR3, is DTGVSQNPRHKITKRGQNVTFRCDPISEHNRLYWYRQTLGQGPEFLTYFQNEAQLEKSRLLSDRFSAERPKGSFSTLEIQRTEQGDSAMYLCASSSQRERVETQYFGPGTRLLVL.

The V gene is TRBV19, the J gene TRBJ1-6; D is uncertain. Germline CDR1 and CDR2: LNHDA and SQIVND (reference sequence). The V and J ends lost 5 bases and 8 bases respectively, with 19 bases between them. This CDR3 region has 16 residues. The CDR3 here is CASSPRSSNLDSPLHF. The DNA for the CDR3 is TGTGCCAGTAGTCCCCGGTCCTCCAATTTGGATTCACCCCTCCACTTT.

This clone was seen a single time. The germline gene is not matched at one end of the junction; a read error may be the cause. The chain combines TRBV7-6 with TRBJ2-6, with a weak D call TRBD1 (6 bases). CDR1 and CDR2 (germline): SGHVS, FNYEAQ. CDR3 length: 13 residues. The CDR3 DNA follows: TGTGCCAGCAGCTTATTGGGGGCGAACGGCCTGACTTTC. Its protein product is CASSLLGANGLTF.

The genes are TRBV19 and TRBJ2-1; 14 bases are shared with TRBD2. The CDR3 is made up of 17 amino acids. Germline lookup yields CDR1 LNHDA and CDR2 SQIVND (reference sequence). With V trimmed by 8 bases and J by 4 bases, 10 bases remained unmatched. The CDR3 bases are TGTGCCAGTCTCGGGACTAGCGGGAGCCTGTCTTACAATGAGCAGTTCTTC. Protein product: CASLGTSGSLSYNEQFF.

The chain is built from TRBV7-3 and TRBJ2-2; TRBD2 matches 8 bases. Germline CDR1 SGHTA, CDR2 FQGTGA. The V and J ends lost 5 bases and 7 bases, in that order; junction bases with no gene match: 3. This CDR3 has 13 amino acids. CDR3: CASSAAGDGELFF. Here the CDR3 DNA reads TGTGCCAGCAGCGCAGCGGGAGACGGGGAGCTGTTTTTT.

The CDR3 region is CSVPPRGAGYGYTF. In nucleotides, the CDR3 is TGCAGCGTTCCTCCCCGGGGGGCAGGGTATGGCTACACCTTC. The chain has TRBV29-1 and TRBJ1-2, with D possibly being TRBD1 (6 bases). V was cut by 5 bases and J by 5 bases, with 18 bases left in between. This CDR3 is 14 amino acids long. The V gene's germline CDR1 is SQVTM and CDR2 ANQGSEA.

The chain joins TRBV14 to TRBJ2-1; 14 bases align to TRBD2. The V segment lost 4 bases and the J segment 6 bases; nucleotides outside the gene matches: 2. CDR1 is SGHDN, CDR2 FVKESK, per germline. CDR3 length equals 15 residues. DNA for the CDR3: TGTGCCAGCAGCCGCGGACTAGCGGGAGGCAATGAGCAGTTCTTC. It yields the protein CASSRGLAGGNEQFF.

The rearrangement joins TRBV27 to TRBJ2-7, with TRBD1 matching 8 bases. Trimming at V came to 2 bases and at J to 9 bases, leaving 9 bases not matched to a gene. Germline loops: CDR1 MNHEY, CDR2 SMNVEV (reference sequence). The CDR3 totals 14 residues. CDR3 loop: CASSLTGGSVGQYF. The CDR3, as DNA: TGTGCCAGCAGTTTAACAGGGGGTTCGGTAGGGCAGTACTTC.

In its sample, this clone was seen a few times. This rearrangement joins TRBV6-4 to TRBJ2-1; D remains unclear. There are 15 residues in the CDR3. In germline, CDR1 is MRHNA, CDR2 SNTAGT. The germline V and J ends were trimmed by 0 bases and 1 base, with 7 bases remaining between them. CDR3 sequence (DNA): TGTGCCAGCAGTGACTCTACGGGTTCCTACAATGAGCAGTTCTTC. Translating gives CASSDSTGSYNEQFF.

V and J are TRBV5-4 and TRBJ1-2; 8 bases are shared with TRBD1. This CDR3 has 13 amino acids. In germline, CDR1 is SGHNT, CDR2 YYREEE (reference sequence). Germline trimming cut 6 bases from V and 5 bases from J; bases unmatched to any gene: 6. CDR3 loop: CASTPRTGYGYTF. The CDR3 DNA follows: TGTGCCAGCACCCCCAGGACAGGGTATGGCTACACCTTC.

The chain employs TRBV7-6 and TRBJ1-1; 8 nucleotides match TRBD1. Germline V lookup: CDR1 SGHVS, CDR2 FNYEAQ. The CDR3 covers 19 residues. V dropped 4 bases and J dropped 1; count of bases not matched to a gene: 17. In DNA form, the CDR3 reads TGTGCCAGCAGCTCACACGAGCTCGACAGGGGAATTCGGAACACTGAAGCTTTCTTT. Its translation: CASSSHELDRGIRNTEAFF. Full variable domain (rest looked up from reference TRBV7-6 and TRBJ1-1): GAGVSQSPRYKVTKRGQDVALRCDPISGHVSLYWYRQALGQGPEFLTYFNYEAQQDKSGLPNDRFSAERPEGSISTLTIQRTEQRDSAMYRCASSSHELDRGIRNTEAFFGQGTRLTVV.

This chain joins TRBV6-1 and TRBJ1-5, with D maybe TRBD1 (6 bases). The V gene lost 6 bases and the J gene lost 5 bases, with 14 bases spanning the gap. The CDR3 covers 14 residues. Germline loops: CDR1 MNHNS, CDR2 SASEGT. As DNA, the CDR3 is TGTGCCAGCAGCCGGGGGGGCTATCATCAGCCCCAGCATTTT. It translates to CASSRGGYHQPQHF.

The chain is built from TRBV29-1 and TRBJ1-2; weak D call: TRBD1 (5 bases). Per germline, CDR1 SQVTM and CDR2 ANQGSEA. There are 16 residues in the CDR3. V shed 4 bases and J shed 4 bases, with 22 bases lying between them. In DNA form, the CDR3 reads TGCAGCGTTGTCTCGGCCGGGGGGGTGAAGAGCTATGGCTACACCTTC. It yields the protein CSVVSAGGVKSYGYTF. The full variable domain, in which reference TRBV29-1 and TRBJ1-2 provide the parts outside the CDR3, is SAVISQKPSRDICQRGTSLTIQCQVDSQVTMMFWYRQQPGQSLTLIATANQGSEATYESGFVIDKFPISRPNLTFSTLTVSNMSPEDSSIYLCSVVSAGGVKSYGYTFGSGTRLTVV.

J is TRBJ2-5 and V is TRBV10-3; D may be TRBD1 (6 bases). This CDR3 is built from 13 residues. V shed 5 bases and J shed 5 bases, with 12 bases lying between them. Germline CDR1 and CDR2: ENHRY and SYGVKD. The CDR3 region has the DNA TGTGCCATCAGTCACAGGGATCTCGAGACCCAGTACTTC. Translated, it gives CAISHRDLETQYF.

The CDR3: CASSQLAHRNYEQYF. CDR3 coding DNA: TGCGCCAGCAGCCAATTAGCCCATCGTAACTACGAGCAGTACTTC. This chain joins TRBV4-1 and TRBJ2-7; no reliable D call. There are 15 residues in the CDR3. The V gene lost 2 bases and the J gene lost 3 bases, with 14 bases spanning the gap. Per the germline V gene, CDR1 is MGHRA and CDR2 is YSYEKL.

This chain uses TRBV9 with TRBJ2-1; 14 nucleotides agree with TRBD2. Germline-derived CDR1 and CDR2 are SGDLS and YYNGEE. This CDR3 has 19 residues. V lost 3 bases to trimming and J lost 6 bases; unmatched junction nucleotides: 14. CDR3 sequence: CASSENRLAGGDWVNEQFF. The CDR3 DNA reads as TGTGCCAGCAGCGAAAACCGACTAGCGGGAGGGGACTGGGTCAATGAGCAGTTCTTC.

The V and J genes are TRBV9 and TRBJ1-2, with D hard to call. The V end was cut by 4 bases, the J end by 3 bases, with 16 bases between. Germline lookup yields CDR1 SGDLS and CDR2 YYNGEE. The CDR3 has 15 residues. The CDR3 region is CASSPYTRADYGYTF. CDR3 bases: TGTGCCAGCAGCCCCTACACGAGGGCGGACTATGGCTACACCTTC.

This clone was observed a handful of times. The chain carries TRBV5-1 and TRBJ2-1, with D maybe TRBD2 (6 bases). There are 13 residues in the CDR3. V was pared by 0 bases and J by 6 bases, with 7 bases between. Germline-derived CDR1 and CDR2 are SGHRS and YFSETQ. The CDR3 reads CASSLAGVNEQFF. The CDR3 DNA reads TGCGCCAGCAGCTTGGCGGGGGTCAATGAGCAGTTCTTC. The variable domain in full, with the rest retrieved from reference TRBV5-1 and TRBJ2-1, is KAGVTQTPRYLIKTRGQQVTLSCSPISGHRSVSWYQQTPGQGLQFLFEYFSETQRNKGNFPGRFSGRQFSNSRSEMNVSTLELGDSALYLCASSLAGVNEQFFGPGTRLTVL.

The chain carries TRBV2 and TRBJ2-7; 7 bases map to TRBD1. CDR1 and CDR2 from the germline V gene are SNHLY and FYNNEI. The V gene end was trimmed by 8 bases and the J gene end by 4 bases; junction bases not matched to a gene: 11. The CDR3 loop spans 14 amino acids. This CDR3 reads CASRLEGGGYEQYF. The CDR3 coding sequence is TGTGCCAGCCGCCTGGAAGGGGGCGGTTACGAGCAGTACTTC.

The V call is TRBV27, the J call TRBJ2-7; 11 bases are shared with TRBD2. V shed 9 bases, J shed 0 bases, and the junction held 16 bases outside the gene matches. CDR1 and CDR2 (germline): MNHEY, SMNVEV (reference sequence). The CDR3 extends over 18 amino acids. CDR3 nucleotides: TGTGCCAGTAAACGAAATTCCCTAGCGGGAGGACCCTCCTACGAGCAGTACTTC. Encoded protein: CASKRNSLAGGPSYEQYF.

The CDR3 DNA sequence: TGTGCCAGCAGTAACGGACAGGGACCTTGGGGCACTGAAGCTTTCTTT. Translated: CASSNGQGPWGTEAFF. The rearrangement links TRBV5-4 to TRBJ1-1, with 8 bases that match TRBD1. Germline V CDR1 and CDR2: SGHNT, YYREEE (reference sequence). The CDR3 contains 16 residues. V shed 5 bases, J shed 4 bases, and the junction held 13 bases outside the gene matches. Variable domain in full (rest from reference TRBV5-4 and TRBJ1-1): ETGVTQSPTHLIKTRGQQVTLRCSSQSGHNTVSWYQQALGQGPQFIFQYYREEENGRGNFPPRFSGLQFPNYSSELNVNALELDDSALYLCASSNGQGPWGTEAFFGQGTRLTVV.

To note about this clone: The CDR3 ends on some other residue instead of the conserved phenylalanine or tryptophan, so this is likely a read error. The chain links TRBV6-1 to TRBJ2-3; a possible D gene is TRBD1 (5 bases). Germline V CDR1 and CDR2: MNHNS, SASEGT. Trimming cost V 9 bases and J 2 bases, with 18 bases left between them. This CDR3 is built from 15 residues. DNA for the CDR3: TGTGCCAGTAAGCTCGGCAGGGCACTCACAGATACGCAGTATCTT. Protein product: CASKLGRALTDTQYL.

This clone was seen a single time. The CDR3 spells CASSSRQGLGNTIYF. The CDR3 bases are TGTGCCAGCAGCAGTAGACAGGGCCTTGGAAACACCATATATTTT. The chain uses TRBV27 and TRBJ1-3; TRBD1 aligns across 7 bases. From germline, CDR1 is MNHEY and CDR2 SMNVEV (reference sequence). The J segment lost 3 bases and the V segment lost 6 bases, leaving 8 bases of the junction unmatched. The CDR3 contains 15 residues.

The chain's CDR3 is CASSPANYGYTF. The CDR3 nucleotides read TGTGCCAGCAGCCCTGCTAACTATGGCTACACCTTC. The V call is TRBV6-5, the J call TRBJ1-2; D remains unclear. The CDR3 has 12 amino acids. V lost 6 bases to trimming and J lost 0 bases, with 5 bases between them. Germline values: CDR1 MNHEY, CDR2 SVGAGI.

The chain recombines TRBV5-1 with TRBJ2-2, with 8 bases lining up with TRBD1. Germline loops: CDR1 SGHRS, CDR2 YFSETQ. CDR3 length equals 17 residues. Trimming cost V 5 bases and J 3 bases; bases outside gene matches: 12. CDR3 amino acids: CASRVWWQGAYTGELFF. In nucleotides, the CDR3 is TGCGCCAGCAGGGTGTGGTGGCAGGGGGCCTACACCGGGGAGCTGTTTTTT.

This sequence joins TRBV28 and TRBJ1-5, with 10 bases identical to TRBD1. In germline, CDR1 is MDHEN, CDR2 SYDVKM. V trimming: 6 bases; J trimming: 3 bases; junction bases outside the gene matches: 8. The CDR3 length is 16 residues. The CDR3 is CASRTLGQGVNQPQHF. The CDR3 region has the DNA TGTGCCAGCAGAACTCTCGGACAGGGGGTCAATCAGCCCCAGCATTTT.

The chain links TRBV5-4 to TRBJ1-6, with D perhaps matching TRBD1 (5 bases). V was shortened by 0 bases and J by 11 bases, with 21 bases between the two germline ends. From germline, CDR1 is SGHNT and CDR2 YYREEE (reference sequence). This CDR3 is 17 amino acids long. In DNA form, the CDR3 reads TGTGCCAGCAGCTTGGCGGCTATAGGACACCCGGGGGCACCCCTCCACTTT. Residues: CASSLAAIGHPGAPLHF. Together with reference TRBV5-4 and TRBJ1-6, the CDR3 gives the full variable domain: ETGVTQSPTHLIKTRGQQVTLRCSSQSGHNTVSWYQQALGQGPQFIFQYYREEENGRGNFPPRFSGLQFPNYSSELNVNALELDDSALYLCASSLAAIGHPGAPLHFGNGTRLTVT.